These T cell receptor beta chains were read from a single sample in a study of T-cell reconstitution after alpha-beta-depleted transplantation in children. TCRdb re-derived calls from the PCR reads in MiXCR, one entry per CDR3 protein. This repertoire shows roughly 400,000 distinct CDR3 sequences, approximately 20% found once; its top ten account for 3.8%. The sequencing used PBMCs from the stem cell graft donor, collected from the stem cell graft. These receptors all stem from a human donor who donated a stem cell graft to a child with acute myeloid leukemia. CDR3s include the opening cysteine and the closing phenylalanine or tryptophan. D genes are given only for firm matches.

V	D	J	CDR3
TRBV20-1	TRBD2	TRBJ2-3	CSARGRSGRARTDTQYF
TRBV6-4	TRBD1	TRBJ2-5	CASRLPPGQGGETQYF
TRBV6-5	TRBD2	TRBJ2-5	CASSLLPGLVVETQYF
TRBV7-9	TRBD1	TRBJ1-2	CASSLFGTGDLSGYTF
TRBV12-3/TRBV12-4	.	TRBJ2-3	CASSLGWSTDTQYF
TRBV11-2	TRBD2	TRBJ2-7	CASRRTSGRFSYEQYF
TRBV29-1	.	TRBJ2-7	CSVTDYATEQYF
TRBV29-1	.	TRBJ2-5	CSVEGRARVSETQYF
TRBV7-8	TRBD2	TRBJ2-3	CASSPLLAVRDTQYF
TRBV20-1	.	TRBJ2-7	CSARAAGQVIFHEQYF
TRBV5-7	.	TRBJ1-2	CASSSGRNYGYTF
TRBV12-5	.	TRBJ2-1	CASGLYSNEQFF
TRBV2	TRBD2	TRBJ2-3	CARQAGGNTDTQYF
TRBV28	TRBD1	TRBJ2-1	CATLRQGRYNEQFF
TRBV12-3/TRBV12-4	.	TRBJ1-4	CASSPGEKLFF
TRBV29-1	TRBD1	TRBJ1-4	CSVDGQGPNEKLFF
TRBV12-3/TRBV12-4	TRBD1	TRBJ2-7	CATGQGSAYEQYF
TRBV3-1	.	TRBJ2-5	CASSQGVKTQYF
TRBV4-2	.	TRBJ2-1	CASSLDVHEQFF
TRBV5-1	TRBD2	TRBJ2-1	CASTTTLAGGPHEQFF
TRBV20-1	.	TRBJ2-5	CSANPGETQYF
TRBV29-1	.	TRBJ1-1	CSVVPMNTEAFF
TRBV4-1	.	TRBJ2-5	CASSPGRMVETQYF
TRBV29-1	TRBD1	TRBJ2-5	CSVGQGIQETQYF
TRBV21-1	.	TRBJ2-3	CASSERGGTDTQYF
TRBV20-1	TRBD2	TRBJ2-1	CSARAPGRGLVYNEQFF
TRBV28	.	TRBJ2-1	CASRPRVGEQFF
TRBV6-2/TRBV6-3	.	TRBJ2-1	CASSHHRVEQFF
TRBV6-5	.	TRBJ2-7	CASSYRGDEQYF
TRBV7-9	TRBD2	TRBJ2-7	CASSRTSGIYEQYF
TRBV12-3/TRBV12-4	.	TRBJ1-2	CASTLLYGYTF
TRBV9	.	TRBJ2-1	CASSVGDSVEQFF
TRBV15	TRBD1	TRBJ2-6	CATSRDQGAFSGANVLTF
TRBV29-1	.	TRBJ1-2	CSVDPGEGGYTF